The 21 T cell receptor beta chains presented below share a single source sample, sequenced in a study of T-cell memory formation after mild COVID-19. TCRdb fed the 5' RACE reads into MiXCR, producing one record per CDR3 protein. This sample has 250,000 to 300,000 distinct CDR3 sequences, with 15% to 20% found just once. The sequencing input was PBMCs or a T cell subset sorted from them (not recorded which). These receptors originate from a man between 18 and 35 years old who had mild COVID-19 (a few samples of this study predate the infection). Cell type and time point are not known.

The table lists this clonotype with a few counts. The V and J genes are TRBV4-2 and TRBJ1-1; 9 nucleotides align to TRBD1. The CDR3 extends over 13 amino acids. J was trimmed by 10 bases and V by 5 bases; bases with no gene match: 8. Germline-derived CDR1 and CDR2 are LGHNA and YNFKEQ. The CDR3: CASSTNRGLRAFF. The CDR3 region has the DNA TGTGCCAGCAGCACGAACAGGGGGCTCCGAGCTTTCTTT.

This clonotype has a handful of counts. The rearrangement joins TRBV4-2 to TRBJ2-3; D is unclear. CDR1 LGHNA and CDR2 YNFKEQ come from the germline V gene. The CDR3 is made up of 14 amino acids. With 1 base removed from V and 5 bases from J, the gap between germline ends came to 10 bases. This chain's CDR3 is CASSQAGYLDTQYF. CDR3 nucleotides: TGTGCCAGCAGCCAAGCCGGGTACCTAGATACGCAGTATTTT.

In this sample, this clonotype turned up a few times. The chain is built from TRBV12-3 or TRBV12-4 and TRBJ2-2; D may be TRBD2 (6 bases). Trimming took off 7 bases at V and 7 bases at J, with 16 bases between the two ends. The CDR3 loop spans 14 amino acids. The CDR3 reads CASIPGLAHGELFF. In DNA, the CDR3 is TGTGCCAGCATCCCGGGGCTAGCGCACGGGGAGCTGTTTTTT.

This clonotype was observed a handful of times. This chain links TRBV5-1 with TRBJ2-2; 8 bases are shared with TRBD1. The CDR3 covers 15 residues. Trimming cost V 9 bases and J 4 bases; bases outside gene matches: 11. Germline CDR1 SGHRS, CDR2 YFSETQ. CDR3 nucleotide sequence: TGCGCCACCACGAGGGGGACAGGAACCACCGGGGAGCTGTTTTTT. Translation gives CATTRGTGTTGELFF.

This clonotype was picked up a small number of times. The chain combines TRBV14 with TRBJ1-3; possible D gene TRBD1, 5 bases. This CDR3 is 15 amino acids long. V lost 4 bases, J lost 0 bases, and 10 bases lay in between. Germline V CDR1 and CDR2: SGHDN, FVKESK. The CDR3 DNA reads TGTGCCAGCAGCCGGGACGGCTTCTCTGGAAACACCATATATTTT. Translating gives CASSRDGFSGNTIYF. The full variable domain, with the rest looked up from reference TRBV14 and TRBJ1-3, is EAGVTQFPSHSVIEKGQTVTLRCDPISGHDNLYWYRRVMGKEIKFLLHFVKESKQDESGMPNNRFLAERTGGTYSTLKVQPAELEDSGVYFCASSRDGFSGNTIYFGEGSWLTVV.

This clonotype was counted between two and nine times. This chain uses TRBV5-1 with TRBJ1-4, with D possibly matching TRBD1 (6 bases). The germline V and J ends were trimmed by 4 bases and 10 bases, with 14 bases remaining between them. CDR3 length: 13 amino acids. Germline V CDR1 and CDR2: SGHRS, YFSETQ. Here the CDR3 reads CASSRPDSRKLFF. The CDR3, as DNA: TGCGCCAGCAGCCGCCCGGACAGTCGAAAACTGTTTTTT.

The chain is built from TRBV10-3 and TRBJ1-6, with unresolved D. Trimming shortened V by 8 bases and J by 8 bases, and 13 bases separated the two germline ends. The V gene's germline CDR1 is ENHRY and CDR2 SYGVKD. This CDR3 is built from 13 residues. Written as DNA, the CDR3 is TGTGCCATCTTAGGGCAGTCAGATTCACCCCTCCACTTT. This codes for CAILGQSDSPLHF.

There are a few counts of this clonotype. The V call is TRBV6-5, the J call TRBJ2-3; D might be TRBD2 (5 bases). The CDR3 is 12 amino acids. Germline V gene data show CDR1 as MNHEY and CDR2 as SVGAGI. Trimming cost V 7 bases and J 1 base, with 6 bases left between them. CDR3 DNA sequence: TGTGCCAGCAACGGGGGCACAGATACGCAGTATTTT. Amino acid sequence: CASNGGTDTQYF.

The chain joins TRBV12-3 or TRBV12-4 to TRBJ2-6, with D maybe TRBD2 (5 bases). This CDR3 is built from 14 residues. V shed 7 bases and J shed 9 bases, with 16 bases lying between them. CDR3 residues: CASIGQVGVNVLTF. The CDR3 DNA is TGTGCCAGCATCGGGCAGGTGGGAGTCAACGTCCTGACTTTC.

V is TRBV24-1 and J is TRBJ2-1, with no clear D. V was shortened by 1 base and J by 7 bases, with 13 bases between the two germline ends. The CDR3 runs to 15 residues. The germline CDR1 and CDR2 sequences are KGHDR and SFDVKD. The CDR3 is CATSDLDGYSNEQFF. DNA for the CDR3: TGTGCCACCAGTGATTTAGATGGCTACTCTAATGAGCAGTTCTTC.

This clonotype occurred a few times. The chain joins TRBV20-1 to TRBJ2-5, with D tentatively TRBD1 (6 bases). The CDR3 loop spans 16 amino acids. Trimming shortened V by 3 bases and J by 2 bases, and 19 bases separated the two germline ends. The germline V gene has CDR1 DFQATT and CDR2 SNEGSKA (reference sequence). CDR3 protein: CSASFWTVGLQETQYF. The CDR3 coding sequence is TGCAGTGCTAGCTTCTGGACAGTCGGTCTTCAAGAGACCCAGTACTTC.

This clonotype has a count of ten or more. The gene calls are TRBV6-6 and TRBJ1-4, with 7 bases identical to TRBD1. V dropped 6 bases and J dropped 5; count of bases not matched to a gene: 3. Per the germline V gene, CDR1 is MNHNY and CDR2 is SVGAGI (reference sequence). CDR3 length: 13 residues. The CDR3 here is CASRTGPNEKLFF. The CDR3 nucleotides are TGTGCCAGCAGGACAGGGCCGAATGAAAAACTGTTTTTT.

This CDR3 is CASSKGWSEEQYV. The CDR3 DNA reads as TGTGCCAGCAGTAAAGGGTGGTCGGAAGAGCAGTACGTC. The V call is TRBV28, the J call TRBJ2-7; the D is unclear. Germline CDR1 MDHEN, CDR2 SYDVKM. V shed 5 bases and J shed 7 bases, with 15 bases lying between them. This CDR3 is 13 amino acids long.

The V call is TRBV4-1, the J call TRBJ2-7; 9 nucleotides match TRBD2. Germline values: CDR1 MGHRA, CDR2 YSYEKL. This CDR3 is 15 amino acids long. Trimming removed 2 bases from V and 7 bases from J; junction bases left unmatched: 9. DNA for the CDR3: TGCGCCAGCAGCCAAAATCAAGCGGGGGGAGGGGAGCAGTACGTC. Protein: CASSQNQAGGGEQYV.

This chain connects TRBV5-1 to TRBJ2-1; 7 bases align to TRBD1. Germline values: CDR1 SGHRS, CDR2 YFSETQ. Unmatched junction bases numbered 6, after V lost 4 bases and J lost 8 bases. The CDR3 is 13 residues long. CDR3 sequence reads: CASSVRGSHEQFF. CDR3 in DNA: TGCGCCAGCAGCGTCAGGGGGTCCCATGAGCAGTTCTTC.

CDR3 sequence: CATSDLQGGVEKLFF. CDR3 bases: TGTGCCACCAGTGATTTGCAGGGAGGAGTGGAAAAACTGTTTTTT. The genes are TRBV24-1 and TRBJ1-4, with D possibly being TRBD1 (5 bases). With 0 bases removed from V and 8 bases from J, the gap between germline ends came to 12 bases. Germline V gene sequence: CDR1 KGHDR, CDR2 SFDVKD. The CDR3 is 15 amino acids.

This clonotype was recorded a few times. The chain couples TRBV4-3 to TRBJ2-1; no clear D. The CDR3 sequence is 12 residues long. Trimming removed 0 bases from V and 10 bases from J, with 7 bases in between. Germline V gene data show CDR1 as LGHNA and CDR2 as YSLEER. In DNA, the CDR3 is TGCGCCAGCAGCCAAGATGGCGGAGAGCAGTTCTTC. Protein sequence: CASSQDGGEQFF.

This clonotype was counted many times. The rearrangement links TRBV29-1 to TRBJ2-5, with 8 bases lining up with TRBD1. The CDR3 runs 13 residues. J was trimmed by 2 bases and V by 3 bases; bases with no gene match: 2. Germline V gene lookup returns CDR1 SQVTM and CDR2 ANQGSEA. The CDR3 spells CSVDRQGQETQYF. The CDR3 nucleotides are TGCAGCGTTGATAGACAGGGGCAAGAGACCCAGTACTTC.

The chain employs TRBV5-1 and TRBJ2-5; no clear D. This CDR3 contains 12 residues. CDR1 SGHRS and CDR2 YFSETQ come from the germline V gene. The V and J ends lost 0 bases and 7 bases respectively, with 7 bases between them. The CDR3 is CASSLAEGTQYF. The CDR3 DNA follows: TGCGCCAGCAGCTTGGCCGAAGGGACCCAGTACTTC.

CDR3 DNA sequence: TGCGCCAGCAGCCAAGATGGCTTCGAGCAGTACTTC. Protein sequence: CASSQDGFEQYF. The gene calls are TRBV4-1 and TRBJ2-7; D ambiguous. Germline assignment: CDR1 MGHRA and CDR2 YSYEKL. V was pared by 0 bases and J by 6 bases, with 6 bases between. The CDR3 extends over 12 amino acids.

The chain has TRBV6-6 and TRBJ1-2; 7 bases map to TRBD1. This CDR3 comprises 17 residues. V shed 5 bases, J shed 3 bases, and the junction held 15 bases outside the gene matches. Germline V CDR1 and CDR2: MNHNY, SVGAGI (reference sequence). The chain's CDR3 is CASSQPRGQQYYYGYTF. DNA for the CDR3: TGTGCCAGCAGTCAACCTCGGGGACAGCAGTATTACTATGGCTACACCTTC.